Presented here are 12 T cell receptor beta chains from one specimen sequenced in a study of graft-versus-host responses after intestinal transplantation. The antigens for these receptors are not known. Only in-frame clones appear in the TCRdb table, and some are missing; sequencing was by immunoSEQ multiplex PCR. Of over 100,000 clones in the sample, more than 90% were seen once. The material sequenced was unstimulated CD4+ T cells sorted from spleen or lymph node cells, taken before transplant. The receptors come from a human donor who was the organ donor for an intestinal transplant.

The gene calls are TRBV19 and TRBJ2-6; maybe TRBD1 (7 bases). The V gene lost 4 bases and the J gene lost 3 bases, with 13 bases spanning the gap. Germline assignment: CDR1 LNHDA and CDR2 SQIVND (reference sequence). CDR3 size: 16 residues. The CDR3 nucleotides read TGTGCCAGTAGTACTCAGGGGGGTAGTGGGGCCAACGTCCTGACTTTC. It specifies CASSTQGGSGANVLTF.

The genes are TRBV6-5 and TRBJ2-1; D may be TRBD1 or TRBD2 (5 bases each). This CDR3 contains 13 residues. V lost 5 bases and J lost 2, with 7 bases in between. Germline lookup yields CDR1 MNHEY and CDR2 SVGAGI. The CDR3 nucleotides read TGTGCCAGCAGTCGGGGACCCTACAATGAGCAGTTCTTC. Translating it yields CASSRGPYNEQFF.

V gene TRBV11-2 combines with J gene TRBJ2-7; possible D gene TRBD1, 6 bases. Germline V lookup: CDR1 SGHAT, CDR2 FQNNGV. The CDR3 has 14 residues. The V end was cut by 4 bases, the J end by 0 bases, with 10 bases between. CDR3 amino acids: CASSSRDTSYEQYF. The DNA of the CDR3 is TGTGCCAGCAGCTCTCGGGACACCTCCTACGAGCAGTACTTC.

The V and J genes are TRBV5-1 and TRBJ2-3; 10 bases are shared with TRBD1. The CDR3 consists of 19 residues. With V trimmed by 4 bases and J by 3 bases, 17 bases remained unmatched. Germline V gene lookup returns CDR1 SGHRS and CDR2 YFSETQ. CDR3 in amino acids: CASSVQFPGQGPGTDTQYF. CDR3 DNA: TGCGCCAGCAGCGTTCAATTCCCGGGACAGGGGCCGGGAACAGATACGCAGTATTTT. The whole variable domain, filled in from reference TRBV5-1 and TRBJ2-3, reads KAGVTQTPRYLIKTRGQQVTLSCSPISGHRSVSWYQQTPGQGLQFLFEYFSETQRNKGNFPGRFSGRQFSNSRSEMNVSTLELGDSALYLCASSVQFPGQGPGTDTQYFGPGTRLTVL.

The V call is TRBV6-5, the J call TRBJ2-3, with 8 bases fitting TRBD2. Germline CDR1 is MNHEY and CDR2 is SVGAGI. V shed 5 bases and J 5 bases; nucleotides not matched to a gene: 9. The CDR3 is made up of 15 amino acids. The CDR3 loop reads CASSPAGDIGDTQYF. CDR3 DNA sequence: TGTGCCAGCAGTCCAGCGGGAGATATTGGAGATACGCAGTATTTT.

The chain couples TRBV12-5 to TRBJ2-3; D possibly corresponds to TRBD2 (5 bases). CDR3 length: 14 residues. Germline V gene sequence: CDR1 LGHNT, CDR2 FRNRAP. V was pared by 1 base and J by 0 bases, with 5 bases between. CDR3 amino acids: CASGLGTSTDTQYF. The CDR3 nucleotides are TGTGCTAGTGGTTTGGGGACTAGCACAGATACGCAGTATTTT. Supplemented by reference TRBV12-5 and TRBJ2-3, the full variable domain reads DARVTQTPRHKVTEMGQEVTMRCQPILGHNTVFWYRQTMMQGLELLAYFRNRAPLDDSGMPKDRFSAEMPDATLATLKIQPSEPRDSAVYFCASGLGTSTDTQYFGPGTRLTVL.

The V call is TRBV7-9, the J call TRBJ2-2; perhaps TRBD2 as D (6 bases). Deletions cut 4 bases from V and 6 bases from J, with 6 bases between. This CDR3 has 12 residues. Per the germline V gene, CDR1 is SEHNR and CDR2 is FQNEAQ (reference sequence). CDR3 sequence (DNA): TGTGCCAGCAGCTGGGGGGCCGGGGAGCTGTTTTTT. It translates to CASSWGAGELFF.

The gene calls are TRBV9 and TRBJ1-1; 7 positions match TRBD1. The V and J ends lost 3 bases and 1 base, in that order; junction bases with no gene match: 0. Germline assignment: CDR1 SGDLS and CDR2 YYNGEE. CDR3 length: 13 amino acids. CDR3: CASSGQGNTEAFF. For the CDR3, the DNA is TGTGCCAGCAGCGGACAGGGGAACACTGAAGCTTTCTTT.

The gene calls are TRBV7-9 and TRBJ2-7; 10 bases match TRBD1. This CDR3 is 14 amino acids long. Germline V gives CDR1 SEHNR, CDR2 FQNEAQ (reference sequence). Trimming removed 2 bases from V and 5 bases from J; junction bases left unmatched: 3. CDR3: CASSLSGTGDEQYF. In nucleotides, the CDR3 is TGTGCCAGCAGCTTATCCGGGACAGGGGACGAGCAGTACTTC.

The rearrangement uses TRBV18 and TRBJ1-6; no clear D gene. This CDR3 region has 14 residues. The V gene's germline CDR1 is KGHSH and CDR2 LQKENI. V lost 0 bases, J lost 4 bases, and 4 bases lay in between. The CDR3 sequence: CASSPPRYNSPLHF. In DNA form, the CDR3 reads TGTGCCAGCTCACCACCGAGGTATAATTCACCCCTCCACTTT.

This rearrangement joins TRBV5-1 to TRBJ2-3; maybe TRBD2 (5 bases). Trimming pared 3 bases from V and 1 base from J, leaving 6 bases between. Per the germline V gene, CDR1 is SGHRS and CDR2 is YFSETQ. The CDR3 has 13 amino acids. The CDR3 nucleotides read TGCGCCAGCAGCTGGGGAGGCACAGATACGCAGTATTTT. It is translated as CASSWGGTDTQYF.

The J gene is TRBJ2-1, the V gene TRBV7-2, with D possibly TRBD2 on 7 matching bases. Per germline, CDR1 SGHTA and CDR2 FQGNSA. V lost 5 bases to trimming and J lost 4 bases, with 15 bases between them. The CDR3 has 15 residues. Here the CDR3 DNA reads TGTGCCAGCAGCCCTGGGGGGGCGGCGTACAATGAGCAGTTCTTC. This sequence encodes CASSPGGAAYNEQFF.